Included here is one TCR beta chain sequence, with context. This entry is derived from a study of cytomegalovirus exposure and HLA in healthy donors. The PCR made use of 60 Vbeta and 13 Jbeta primers. Profiled with immunoSEQ multiplex PCR; TCRdb holds only in-frame clones, not every one. This table has around 67,000 clones, 65% to 70% appearing once. The CDR3 extends over 14 amino acids. Trimming took 3 bases from V and 3 from J; bases not matched to a gene: 3. CDR1 is SEHNR, CDR2 FQNEAQ, per germline (reference sequence). The chain recombines TRBV7-9 with TRBJ2-7, with 9 positions matching TRBD1. The source of this sequence is a woman aged 30 to 39 in good health and CMV-seronegative. Sequenced material: PBMCs. The CDR3 sequence: CASSFRDRDYEQYF. In nucleotides, the CDR3 is TGTGCCAGCAGCTTCCGGGACAGGGACTACGAGCAGTACTTC.